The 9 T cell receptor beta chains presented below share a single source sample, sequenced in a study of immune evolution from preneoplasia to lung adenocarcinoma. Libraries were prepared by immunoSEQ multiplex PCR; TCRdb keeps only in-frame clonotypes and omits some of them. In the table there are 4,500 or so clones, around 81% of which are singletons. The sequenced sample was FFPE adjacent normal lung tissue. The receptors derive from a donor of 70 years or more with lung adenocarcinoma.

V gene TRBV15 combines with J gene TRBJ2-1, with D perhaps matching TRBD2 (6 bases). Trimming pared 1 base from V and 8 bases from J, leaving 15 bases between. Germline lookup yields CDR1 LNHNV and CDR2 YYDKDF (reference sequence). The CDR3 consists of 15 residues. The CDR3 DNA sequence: TGTGCCACCAGCAGAGTGCGGGAATCCGTCCATGAGCAGTTCTTC. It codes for CATSRVRESVHEQFF.

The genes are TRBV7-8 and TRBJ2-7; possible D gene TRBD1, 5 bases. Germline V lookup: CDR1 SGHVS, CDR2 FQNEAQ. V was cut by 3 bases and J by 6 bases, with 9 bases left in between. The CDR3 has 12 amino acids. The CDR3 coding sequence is TGTGCCAGCAGCTTTGTCGACAGCGAGCAGTACTTC. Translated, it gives CASSFVDSEQYF.

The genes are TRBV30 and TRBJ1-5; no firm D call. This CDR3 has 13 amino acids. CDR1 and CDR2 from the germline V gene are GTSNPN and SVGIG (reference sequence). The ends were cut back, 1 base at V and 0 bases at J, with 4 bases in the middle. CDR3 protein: CAWSEGSNQPQHF. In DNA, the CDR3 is TGTGCCTGGAGTGAGGGTAGCAATCAGCCCCAGCATTTT.

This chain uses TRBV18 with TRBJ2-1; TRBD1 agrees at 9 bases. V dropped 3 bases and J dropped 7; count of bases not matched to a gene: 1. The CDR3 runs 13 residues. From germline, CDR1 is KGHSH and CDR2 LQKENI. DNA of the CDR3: TGTGCCAGCTCACCGGGACAGGGAAATGAGCAGTTCTTC. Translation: CASSPGQGNEQFF.

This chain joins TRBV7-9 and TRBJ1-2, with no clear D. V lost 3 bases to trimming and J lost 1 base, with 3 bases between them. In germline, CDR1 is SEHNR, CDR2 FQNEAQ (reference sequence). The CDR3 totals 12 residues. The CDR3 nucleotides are TGTGCCAGCAGCTTTGGTAACTATGGCTACACCTTC. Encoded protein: CASSFGNYGYTF.

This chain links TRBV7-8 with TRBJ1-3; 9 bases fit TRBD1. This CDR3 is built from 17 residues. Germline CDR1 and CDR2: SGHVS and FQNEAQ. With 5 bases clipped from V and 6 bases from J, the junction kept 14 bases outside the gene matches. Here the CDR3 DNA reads TGTGCCAGCAGCGGGGGGGCAACAGGGGGCGCGGAAAACACCATATATTTT. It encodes CASSGGATGGAENTIYF.

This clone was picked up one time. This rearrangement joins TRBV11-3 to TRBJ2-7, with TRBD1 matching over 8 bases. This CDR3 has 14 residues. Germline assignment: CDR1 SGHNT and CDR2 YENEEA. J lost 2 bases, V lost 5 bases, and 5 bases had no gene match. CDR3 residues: CASSLTGDTYEQYF. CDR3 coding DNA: TGTGCCAGCAGCCTGACAGGGGATACCTACGAGCAGTACTTC.

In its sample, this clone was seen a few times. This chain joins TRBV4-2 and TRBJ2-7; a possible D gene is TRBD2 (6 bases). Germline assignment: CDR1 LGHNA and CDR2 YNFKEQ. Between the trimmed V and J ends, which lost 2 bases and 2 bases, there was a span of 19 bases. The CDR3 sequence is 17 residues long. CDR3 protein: CASSQFGGQGGTYEQYF. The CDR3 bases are TGTGCCAGCAGCCAATTCGGCGGCCAGGGAGGCACCTACGAGCAGTACTTC.

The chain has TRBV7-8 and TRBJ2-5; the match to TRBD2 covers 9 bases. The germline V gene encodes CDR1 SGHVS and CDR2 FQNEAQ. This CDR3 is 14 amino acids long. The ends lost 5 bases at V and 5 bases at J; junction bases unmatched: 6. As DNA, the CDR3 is TGTGCCAGCAGCCAAAGGACTAGCGTTGAGACCCAGTACTTC. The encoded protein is CASSQRTSVETQYF.